These 5 T cell receptor beta chains originate from one sample sequenced in a study of T cells after yellow fever vaccination. TCRdb reprocessed the 5' RACE reads via MiXCR and lists one record per CDR3 protein. The repertoire has hundreds of thousands of distinct CDR3 sequences, roughly an eighth of them found once; the top ten carry 15%. Specimen: PBMCs, collected on the day of the yellow fever booster vaccination. These TCRs come from a man aged 25-45 years who received the YFV17D yellow fever vaccine.

This clonotype was seen more than once but under ten times. The chain recombines TRBV9 with TRBJ2-1; maybe TRBD1 (6 bases). The CDR3 is 16 amino acids. Germline assignment: CDR1 SGDLS and CDR2 YYNGEE. V was trimmed by 3 bases and J by 0 bases, leaving 13 bases between them. The CDR3 nucleotides are TGTGCCAGCAGCGGACAGGCAACTAGCTCCTACAATGAGCAGTTCTTC. Translating gives CASSGQATSSYNEQFF. Supplemented by reference TRBV9 and TRBJ2-1, the full variable domain reads DSGVTQTPKHLITATGQRVTLRCSPRSGDLSVYWYQQSLDQGLQFLIQYYNGEERAKGNILERFSAQQFPDLHSELNLSSLELGDSALYFCASSGQATSSYNEQFFGPGTRLTVL.

This clonotype occurred a few times. The CDR3 reads CSARPLGGGRYKMTDTQYF. For the CDR3, the DNA is TGCAGTGCTAGGCCCCTTGGGGGCGGGAGATACAAGATGACAGATACGCAGTATTTT. This chain uses TRBV20-1 with TRBJ2-3; the D gene is possibly TRBD2 (7 bases). Per the germline V gene, CDR1 is DFQATT and CDR2 is SNEGSKA (reference sequence). The V and J ends lost 3 bases and 3 bases respectively, with 28 bases between them. This CDR3 is built from 19 residues.

J is TRBJ2-7 and V is TRBV5-5, with 9 nucleotides matching TRBD1. The CDR3 length is 14 residues. Germline loops: CDR1 SGHKS, CDR2 YYEKEE (reference sequence). V gave up 7 bases and J gave up 3 bases; unmatched junction bases: 8. For the CDR3, the DNA is TGTGCCAGCGCGAGGACAGGGGAAATCTACGAGCAGTACTTC. Its translation is CASARTGEIYEQYF.

The table lists this clonotype with a few counts. The chain joins TRBV6-6 to TRBJ2-2; the D is unclear. The V and J ends lost 7 bases and 7 bases respectively, with 7 bases between them. The CDR3 runs to 11 residues. Germline-derived CDR1 and CDR2 are MNHNY and SVGAGI (reference sequence). This CDR3 reads CASTTNGELFF. The CDR3, as DNA: TGTGCCAGCACTACAAACGGGGAGCTGTTTTTT.

This clonotype was seen a handful of times. The V call is TRBV4-1, the J call TRBJ2-1; no definite D call. The CDR3 has 15 amino acids. The germline V gene has CDR1 MGHRA and CDR2 YSYEKL. V lost 0 bases and J 10 bases, leaving 16 bases between the germline ends. The CDR3 region is CASSQDRAALPEQFF. CDR3 coding DNA: TGCGCCAGCAGCCAAGATAGGGCAGCCCTCCCGGAGCAGTTCTTC.